The 31 T cell receptor beta chains given below trace back to one sample, sequenced in a study of control samples from healthy donors and cancer patients. Profiled with immunoSEQ multiplex PCR; TCRdb holds only in-frame clones, not every one. Here the sample spans around 230,000 clones, 85% to 95% being singletons. The sequenced sample consisted of blood. The origin of the receptors is a man aged 50 or older in good health.

The chain links TRBV19 to TRBJ1-5; maybe TRBD1 (6 bases). V lost 3 bases and J 7 bases, leaving 13 bases between the germline ends. Germline CDR1 reads LNHDA; CDR2 reads SQIVND (reference sequence). The CDR3 runs to 14 residues. The CDR3 region has the DNA TGTGCCAGTAGTATGGGTACAGGGTACCAGCCCCAGCATTTT. Translating it yields CASSMGTGYQPQHF.

This chain links TRBV7-8 with TRBJ1-2; weak D call: TRBD1 (5 bases). Trimming removed 5 bases at V and 4 bases at J, with 14 bases between. The CDR3 consists of 14 residues. CDR1 is SGHVS, CDR2 FQNEAQ, per germline. CDR3 amino acids: CASSARDGIYGYTF. The DNA for the CDR3 is TGTGCCAGCAGCGCTCGGGACGGAATCTATGGCTACACCTTC. The full variable domain, rest sourced from reference TRBV7-8 and TRBJ1-2, is GAGVSQSPRYKVAKRGQDVALRCDPISGHVSLFWYQQALGQGPEFLTYFQNEAQLDKSGLPSDRFFAERPEGSVSTLKIQRTQQEDSAVYLCASSARDGIYGYTFGSGTRLTVV.

The chain employs TRBV10-3 and TRBJ2-2, with D unclear. V lost 0 bases to trimming and J lost 2 bases, with 7 bases between them. CDR3 length equals 15 residues. Germline values: CDR1 ENHRY, CDR2 SYGVKD. DNA for the CDR3: TGTGCCATCAGTGAGTCGGCCAGCAACACCGGGGAGCTGTTTTTT. Translation: CAISESASNTGELFF.

The chain uses TRBV18 and TRBJ1-4; no clear D gene. Trimming took 9 bases from V and 3 from J, leaving 8 bases between them. Germline CDR1 reads KGHSH; CDR2 reads LQKENI. This CDR3 has 12 amino acids. The CDR3 loop reads CASAVPNEKLFF. CDR3 coding DNA: TGTGCCAGTGCCGTACCTAATGAAAAACTGTTTTTT.

V is TRBV18 and J is TRBJ1-5, with 7 bases identical to TRBD1. Looked up from germline, CDR1 is KGHSH and CDR2 is LQKENI. V lost 5 bases to trimming and J lost 4 bases; unmatched junction nucleotides: 5. This CDR3 region has 14 residues. The CDR3 sequence: CASSTTGTNQPQHF. As DNA, the CDR3 is TGTGCCAGCTCAACGACAGGGACAAATCAGCCCCAGCATTTT.

The chain uses TRBV4-3 and TRBJ2-3, with a tentative D call TRBD1 (6 bases). The CDR3 totals 13 residues. The V end was cut by 8 bases, the J end by 4 bases, with 13 bases between. Germline-derived CDR1 and CDR2 are LGHNA and YSLEER. CDR3 DNA: TGCGCCAGCGGAGCACAGGGATCAGATACGCAGTATTTT. Residues: CASGAQGSDTQYF.

This clone showed up just once. The V and J genes are TRBV28 and TRBJ1-2; TRBD1 agrees at 9 bases. CDR1 MDHEN and CDR2 SYDVKM come from the germline V gene. The CDR3 length is 16 residues. J was trimmed by 8 bases and V by 5 bases; bases with no gene match: 15. The CDR3, as DNA: TGTGCCAGCAGTCCCCCCGGGACAGGGTTCATGGGGGGCTACACCTTC. This codes for CASSPPGTGFMGGYTF.

The V call is TRBV5-1, the J call TRBJ1-3, with D tentatively TRBD1 (5 bases). V lost 0 bases and J 1 base, leaving 11 bases between the germline ends. The CDR3 has 16 amino acids. Germline CDR1 reads SGHRS; CDR2 reads YFSETQ. The CDR3 sequence is CASSLVPQGSGNTIYF. The CDR3, as DNA: TGCGCCAGCAGCTTGGTTCCTCAGGGTTCTGGAAACACCATATATTTT. Variable domain in full (rest from reference TRBV5-1 and TRBJ1-3): KAGVTQTPRYLIKTRGQQVTLSCSPISGHRSVSWYQQTPGQGLQFLFEYFSETQRNKGNFPGRFSGRQFSNSRSEMNVSTLELGDSALYLCASSLVPQGSGNTIYFGEGSWLTVV.

This clone has just one count. This chain uses TRBV19 with TRBJ2-7, with a weak D call TRBD2 (5 bases). Germline V gene sequence: CDR1 LNHDA, CDR2 SQIVND (reference sequence). The CDR3 runs 14 residues. Trimming stripped 3 bases from V and 3 bases from J, with 12 bases between. The CDR3 region is CASSIRLSSYEQYF. CDR3 DNA sequence: TGTGCCAGTAGTATCCGACTAAGTAGCTACGAGCAGTACTTC.

This chain joins TRBV4-3 and TRBJ1-2; possible D gene TRBD1, 5 bases. Germline V gives CDR1 LGHNA, CDR2 YSLEER. Trimming stripped 2 bases from V and 4 bases from J, with 20 bases between. CDR3 length: 17 residues. The CDR3, as DNA: TGCGCCAGCAGCCAACGGACCACTGGGGTCGGGGGCTATGGCTACACCTTC. This translates into CASSQRTTGVGGYGYTF.

V and J are TRBV6-2 or TRBV6-3 and TRBJ2-2; D may match TRBD1 or TRBD2 (6 bases each). CDR1 and CDR2 (germline): MNHEY, SVGEGT. The ends were cut back, 5 bases at V and 4 bases at J, with 20 bases in the middle. The CDR3 is 17 residues long. DNA for the CDR3: TGTGCCAGCAGTACACGTTGGGGGGCCCTAGTCACCGGGGAGCTGTTTTTT. As protein: CASSTRWGALVTGELFF.

The chain is built from TRBV7-2 and TRBJ1-5, with D tentatively TRBD1 (6 bases). CDR1 and CDR2 from the germline V gene are SGHTA and FQGNSA. CDR3 length: 12 amino acids. V dropped 6 bases and J dropped 5 bases, with 8 bases sitting between them. The CDR3 loop reads CASRQGYQPQHF. Here the CDR3 DNA reads TGTGCCAGCAGACAGGGTTATCAGCCCCAGCATTTT.

The J gene is TRBJ2-7, the V gene TRBV11-2, with D perhaps matching TRBD1 (5 bases). V lost 5 bases, J lost 1 base, and 27 bases lay in between. The CDR3 has 19 residues. Germline CDR1 is SGHAT and CDR2 is FQNNGV. The CDR3, as DNA: TGTGCCAGCAGCCTAACCCTAGGTAGAGGACAAGGTTCATCCTACGAGCAGTACGTC. It encodes CASSLTLGRGQGSSYEQYV.

V gene TRBV19 combines with J gene TRBJ1-1; D unclear. Trimming stripped 1 base from V and 1 base from J, with 4 bases between. The length of the CDR3 is 13 residues. The germline V gene encodes CDR1 LNHDA and CDR2 SQIVND (reference sequence). The CDR3 sequence: CASSIGWNTEAFF. The DNA of the CDR3 is TGTGCCAGTAGTATAGGGTGGAACACTGAAGCTTTCTTT.

The chain couples TRBV6-5 to TRBJ1-1; D unresolved. There are 13 residues in the CDR3. CDR1 is MNHEY and CDR2 is SVGAGI in the germline V gene. The V and J ends lost 3 bases and 1 base respectively, with 6 bases between them. CDR3 protein: CASSYQENTEAFF. CDR3 nucleotides: TGTGCCAGCAGTTATCAGGAGAACACTGAAGCTTTCTTT.

This chain joins TRBV5-4 and TRBJ1-1; D not certain. Trimming stripped 5 bases from V and 1 base from J, with 9 bases between. The CDR3 extends over 13 amino acids. From germline, CDR1 is SGHNT and CDR2 YYREEE (reference sequence). The CDR3 loop reads CASRKRTNTEAFF. The CDR3 nucleotides read TGTGCCAGCAGGAAAAGGACGAACACTGAAGCTTTCTTT.

The rearrangement joins TRBV28 to TRBJ1-2; 9 nucleotides line up with TRBD1. The CDR3 has 15 residues. Germline CDR1 is MDHEN and CDR2 is SYDVKM. V was pared by 5 bases and J by 4 bases, with 8 bases of the junction left unmatched. CDR3 loop: CASSRDRERLYGYTF. DNA for the CDR3: TGTGCCAGCAGTCGGGACAGGGAAAGACTCTATGGCTACACCTTC.

The chain uses TRBV6-1 and TRBJ2-4, with D possibly matching TRBD2 (5 bases). V was clipped by 1 base and J by 9 bases, with 7 bases between them. Germline lookup yields CDR1 MNHNS and CDR2 SASEGT. The CDR3 runs 12 residues. The CDR3 region has the DNA TGTGCCAGCAGTGAAGTCGGGATCATTCAGTACTTC. This translates into CASSEVGIIQYF.

The V and J genes are TRBV5-5 and TRBJ1-6; D ambiguous. The CDR3 covers 14 residues. CDR1 is SGHKS, CDR2 YYEKEE, per germline (reference sequence). V was shortened by 4 bases and J by 6 bases, with 11 bases between the two germline ends. The CDR3 DNA sequence: TGTGCCAGCAGCGTCTTAGTGGGTAATTCACCCCTCCACTTT. Its protein product is CASSVLVGNSPLHF.

V is TRBV29-1 and J is TRBJ2-5, with D uncertain. Trimming stripped 7 bases from V and 5 bases from J, with 5 bases between. The CDR3 has 9 amino acids. CDR1 and CDR2 (germline): SQVTM, ANQGSEA. The CDR3 coding sequence is TGCAGCGCCGGGGAGACCCAGTACTTC. It encodes CSAGETQYF.

The genes are TRBV7-3 and TRBJ1-5; D unclear. Germline CDR1 is SGHTA and CDR2 is FQGTGA. CDR3 length: 13 amino acids. The V end was cut by 2 bases, the J end by 10 bases, with 12 bases between. The CDR3: CASSLDGVSPQHF. CDR3 sequence (DNA): TGTGCCAGCAGCTTAGACGGTGTTAGCCCCCAGCATTTT.

The chain employs TRBV2 and TRBJ2-2; the D gene is possibly TRBD2 (7 bases). The CDR3 has 18 residues. Trimming removed 6 bases from V and 5 bases from J, with 25 bases in between. Germline CDR1 SNHLY, CDR2 FYNNEI. Here the CDR3 reads CASSLKTSRGAVTGELFF. In DNA form, the CDR3 reads TGTGCCAGCAGCTTAAAGACTAGCCGGGGGGCCGTGACCGGGGAGCTGTTTTTT.

With regard to this clone: Additional DNA sequences in this sample encode the identical CDR3. V gene TRBV6-6 combines with J gene TRBJ1-1; D gene unclear. The CDR3 sequence is 12 residues long. Per germline, CDR1 MNHNY and CDR2 SVGAGI (reference sequence). The V end was cut by 5 bases, the J end by 0 bases, with 4 bases between. The CDR3 DNA sequence: TGTGCCAGCAGTAGATTGAACACTGAAGCTTTCTTT. Translated: CASSRLNTEAFF.

The chain recombines TRBV10-2 with TRBJ1-1; tentative D call: TRBD1 (5 bases). Between the trimmed V and J ends, which lost 4 bases and 1 base, there was a span of 7 bases. The CDR3 has 13 amino acids. Looked up from germline, CDR1 is WSHSY and CDR2 is SAAADI. The CDR3 spells CASSVDRNTEAFF. CDR3 DNA: TGCGCCAGCAGTGTTGACAGGAACACTGAAGCTTTCTTT.

The V and J genes are TRBV28 and TRBJ1-1, with a tentative D call TRBD1 (5 bases). Germline V gene lookup returns CDR1 MDHEN and CDR2 SYDVKM. The CDR3 covers 13 residues. Between the trimmed V and J ends, which lost 6 bases and 1 base, there was a span of 9 bases. In DNA form, the CDR3 reads TGTGCCAGCAGGCCTACAGGGAACACTGAAGCTTTCTTT. This encodes CASRPTGNTEAFF.

This clone was counted once. The V gene is TRBV6-5, the J gene TRBJ2-2; 9 bases line up with TRBD1. This CDR3 region has 15 residues. Unmatched junction bases numbered 8, after V lost 7 bases and J lost 5 bases. The V gene's germline CDR1 is MNHEY and CDR2 SVGAGI. The CDR3 DNA sequence: TGTGCCAGCATCACGGGACAGGGAGGAACCGGGGAGCTGTTTTTT. This translates into CASITGQGGTGELFF.

The chain is built from TRBV28 and TRBJ1-1; D unresolved. The CDR3 sequence is 12 residues long. Germline V gene sequence: CDR1 MDHEN, CDR2 SYDVKM. Between the trimmed V and J ends, which lost 4 bases and 7 bases, there was a span of 10 bases. Here the CDR3 DNA reads TGTGCCAGCAGTTCGGGCCTTCGTGAAGCTTTCTTT. It is translated as CASSSGLREAFF.

This chain joins TRBV12-3 or TRBV12-4 and TRBJ2-7, with 7 nucleotides matching TRBD1. There are 13 residues in the CDR3. Trimming took 5 bases from V and 5 from J; bases not matched to a gene: 6. Here the CDR3 DNA reads TGTGCCAGCAGTCCCCAGACAGGGCACGAGCAGTACGTC. Protein: CASSPQTGHEQYV.

This clone was seen only once. The rearrangement uses TRBV29-1 and TRBJ1-1; perhaps TRBD1 as D (5 bases). This CDR3 spans 13 amino acids. V was cut by 7 bases and J by 1 base, with 13 bases left in between. The germline CDR1 and CDR2 sequences are SQVTM and ANQGSEA. In nucleotides, the CDR3 is TGCAGCGCTGGCGGGGGAGGGAACACTGAAGCTTTCTTT. It yields the protein CSAGGGGNTEAFF. Combining the CDR3 with reference TRBV29-1 and TRBJ1-1 gives the whole variable domain SAVISQKPSRDICQRGTSLTIQCQVDSQVTMMFWYRQQPGQSLTLIATANQGSEATYESGFVIDKFPISRPNLTFSTLTVSNMSPEDSSIYLCSAGGGGNTEAFFGQGTRLTVV.

The J gene is TRBJ1-3, the V gene TRBV19; D is unresolved. The CDR3 totals 12 residues. Germline CDR1 is LNHDA and CDR2 is SQIVND (reference sequence). Trimming shortened V by 5 bases and J by 3 bases, and 5 bases separated the two germline ends. Here the CDR3 reads CASSYDGNTIYF. The CDR3, as DNA: TGTGCCAGTAGTTATGATGGAAACACCATATATTTT.

The chain combines TRBV7-9 with TRBJ2-7, with a possible D match to TRBD1 (6 bases). V dropped 5 bases and J dropped 0 bases, with 14 bases sitting between them. CDR3 length: 15 amino acids. Per the germline V gene, CDR1 is SEHNR and CDR2 is FQNEAQ (reference sequence). The CDR3 DNA follows: TGTGCCAGCAGCCGAACGACAGGTTCCTCCTACGAGCAGTACTTC. It codes for CASSRTTGSSYEQYF. The variable domain in full, completed from reference TRBV7-9 and TRBJ2-7, reads DTGVSQNPRHKITKRGQNVTFRCDPISEHNRLYWYRQTLGQGPEFLTYFQNEAQLEKSRLLSDRFSAERPKGSFSTLEIQRTEQGDSAMYLCASSRTTGSSYEQYFGPGTRLTVT.